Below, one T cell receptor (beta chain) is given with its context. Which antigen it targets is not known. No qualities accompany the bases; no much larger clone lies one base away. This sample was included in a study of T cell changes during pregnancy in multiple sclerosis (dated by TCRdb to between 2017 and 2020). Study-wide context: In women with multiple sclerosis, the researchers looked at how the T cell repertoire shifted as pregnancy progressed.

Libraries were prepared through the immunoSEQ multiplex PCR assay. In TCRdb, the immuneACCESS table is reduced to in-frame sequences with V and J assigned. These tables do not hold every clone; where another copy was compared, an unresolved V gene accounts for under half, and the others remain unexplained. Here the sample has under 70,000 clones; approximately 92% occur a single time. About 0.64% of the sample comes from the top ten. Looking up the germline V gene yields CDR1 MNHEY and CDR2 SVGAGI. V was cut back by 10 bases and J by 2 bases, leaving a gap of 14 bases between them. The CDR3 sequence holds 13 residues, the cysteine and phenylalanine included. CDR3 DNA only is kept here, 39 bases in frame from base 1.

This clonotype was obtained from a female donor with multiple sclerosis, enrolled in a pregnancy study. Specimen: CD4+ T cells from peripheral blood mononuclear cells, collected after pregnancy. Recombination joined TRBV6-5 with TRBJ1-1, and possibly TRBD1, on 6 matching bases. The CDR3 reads CATGTPSNTEAFF. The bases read TGTGCCACCGGGACACCCTCAAACACTGAAGCTTTCTTT.